The clone carrying this TCR beta chain was observed a single time. Seattle enrolled patients during active infection and tracked them longitudinally. The sample originates from a study of blood T cell repertoires in COVID-19. For the study at large: Samples taken during acute and convalescent COVID-19 were collected in the United States, Italy and Spain.

Sequencing used immunoSEQ multiplex PCR; TCRdb keeps in-frame clones, though not all of them. Of around 150,000 clones in the sample, 92% were seen once. Germline CDR1 GTSNPN, CDR2 SVGIG (reference sequence). The V gene lost 8 bases and the J gene lost 3 bases, with 14 bases spanning the gap. This CDR3 spans 13 amino acids. The receptor comes from a man aged 25 to 40 with COVID-19, enrolled during active disease. The sample consisted of peripheral blood. The chain links TRBV30 to TRBJ2-1; D is perhaps TRBD2 (6 bases). CDR3 sequence reads: CAVRDRNYNEQFF. CDR3 bases: TGTGCCGTGCGGGATCGGAACTACAATGAGCAGTTCTTC.